This T cell receptor beta chain came from a study of neurological immune-mediated disorders. Study-wide context: Of the approximately 35 patients with multiple sclerosis, about 30 had relapsing-remitting MS, whereas the remaining 3 had secondary progressive MS.

Study-level points and caveats: Levels of TCR clonal expansion peaked in HTLV-1-associated myelopathy and reached their lowest in multiple sclerosis, under those of healthy controls.

Per the germline V gene, CDR1 is MNHEY and CDR2 is SVGEGT. The CDR3 runs to 17 residues. Trimming pared 5 bases from V and 0 bases from J, leaving 16 bases between. Remarks on this clonotype: What it recognizes is unknown.

cDNA was made by 5'RACE with 10-nucleotide random UMIs. TCRdb called the 5' RACE reads again in MiXCR, with one record for every CDR3 protein. Here the sample spans 110,000 or so distinct CDR3 sequences, more than 2.5% being singletons. The specimen was PBMCs. The chain couples TRBV6-2 or TRBV6-3 to TRBJ2-2, with no clear D. This TCR was sampled from a woman between 25 and 40 years old with multiple sclerosis. Here the CDR3 reads CASSHYSEDSNTGELFF. CDR3 coding DNA: TGTGCCAGCAGTCACTACTCAGAAGATTCGAACACCGGGGAGCTGTTTTTT.